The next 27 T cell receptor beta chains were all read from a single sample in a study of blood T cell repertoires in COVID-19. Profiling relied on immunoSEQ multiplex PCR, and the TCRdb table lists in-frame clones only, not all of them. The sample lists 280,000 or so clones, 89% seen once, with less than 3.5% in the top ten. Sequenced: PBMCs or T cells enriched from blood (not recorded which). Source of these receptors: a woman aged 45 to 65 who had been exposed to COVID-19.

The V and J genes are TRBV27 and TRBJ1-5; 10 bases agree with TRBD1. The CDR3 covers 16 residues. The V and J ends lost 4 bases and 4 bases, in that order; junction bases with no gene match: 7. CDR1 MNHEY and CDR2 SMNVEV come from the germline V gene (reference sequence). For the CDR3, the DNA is TGTGCCAGCAGTTCAGGACAGGGGGGGAAAAATCAGCCCCAGCATTTT. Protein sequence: CASSSGQGGKNQPQHF.

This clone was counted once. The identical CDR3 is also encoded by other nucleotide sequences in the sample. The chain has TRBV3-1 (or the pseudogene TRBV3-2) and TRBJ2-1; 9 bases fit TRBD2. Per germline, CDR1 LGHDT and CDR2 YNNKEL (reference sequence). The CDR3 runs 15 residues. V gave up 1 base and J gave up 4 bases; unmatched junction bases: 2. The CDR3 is CASSQGLAGYNEQFF. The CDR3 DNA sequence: TGTGCCAGCAGCCAAGGGCTAGCGGGGTACAATGAGCAGTTCTTC.

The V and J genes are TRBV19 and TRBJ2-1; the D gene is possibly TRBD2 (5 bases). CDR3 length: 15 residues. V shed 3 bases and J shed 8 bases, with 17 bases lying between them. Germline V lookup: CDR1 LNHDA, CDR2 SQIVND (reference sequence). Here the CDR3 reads CASSMEGRPGDEQFF. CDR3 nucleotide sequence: TGTGCCAGTAGTATGGAAGGACGGCCCGGGGATGAGCAGTTCTTC.

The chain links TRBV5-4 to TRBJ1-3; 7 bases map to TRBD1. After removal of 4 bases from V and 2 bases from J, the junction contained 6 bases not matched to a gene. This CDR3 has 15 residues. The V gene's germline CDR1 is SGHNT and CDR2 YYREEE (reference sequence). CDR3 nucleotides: TGTGCCAGCAGCAGAGAGGGGGCGGCTGGAAACACCATATATTTT. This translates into CASSREGAAGNTIYF. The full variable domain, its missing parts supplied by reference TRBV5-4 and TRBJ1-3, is ETGVTQSPTHLIKTRGQQVTLRCSSQSGHNTVSWYQQALGQGPQFIFQYYREEENGRGNFPPRFSGLQFPNYSSELNVNALELDDSALYLCASSREGAAGNTIYFGEGSWLTVV.

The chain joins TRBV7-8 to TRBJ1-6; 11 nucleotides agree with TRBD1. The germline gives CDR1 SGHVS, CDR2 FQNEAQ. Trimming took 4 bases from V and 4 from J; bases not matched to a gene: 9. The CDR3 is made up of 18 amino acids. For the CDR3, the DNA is TGTGCCAGCAGCTCCTCCGGGACAGGGGGAGATTATAATTCACCCCTCCACTTT. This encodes CASSSSGTGGDYNSPLHF.

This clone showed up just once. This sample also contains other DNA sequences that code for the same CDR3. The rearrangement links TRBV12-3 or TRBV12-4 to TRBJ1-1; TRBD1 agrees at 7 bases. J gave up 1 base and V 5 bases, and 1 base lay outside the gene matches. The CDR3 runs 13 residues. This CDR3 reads CASSRTGNTEAFF. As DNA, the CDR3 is TGTGCCAGCAGTAGGACAGGGAACACTGAAGCTTTCTTT.

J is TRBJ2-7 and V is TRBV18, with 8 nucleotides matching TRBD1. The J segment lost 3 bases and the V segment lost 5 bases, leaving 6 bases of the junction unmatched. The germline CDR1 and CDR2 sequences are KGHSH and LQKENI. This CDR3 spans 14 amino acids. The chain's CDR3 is CASSSRQGSYEQYF. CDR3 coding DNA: TGTGCCAGCTCATCCAGACAGGGGAGCTACGAGCAGTACTTC.

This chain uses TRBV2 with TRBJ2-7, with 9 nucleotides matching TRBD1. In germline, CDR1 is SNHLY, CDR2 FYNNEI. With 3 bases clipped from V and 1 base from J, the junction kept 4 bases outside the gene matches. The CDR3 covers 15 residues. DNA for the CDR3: TGTGCCAGCAGTGAGGGGACAGGGCCATCCTACGAGCAGTACTTC. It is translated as CASSEGTGPSYEQYF.

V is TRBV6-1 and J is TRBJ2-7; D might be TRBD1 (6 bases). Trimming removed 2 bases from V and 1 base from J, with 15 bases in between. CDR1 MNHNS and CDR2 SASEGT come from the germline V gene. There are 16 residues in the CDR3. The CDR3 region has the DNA TGTGCCAGCAGTGAAAGACAGGAGTTGGCTTCCTACGAGCAGTACTTC. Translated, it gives CASSERQELASYEQYF.

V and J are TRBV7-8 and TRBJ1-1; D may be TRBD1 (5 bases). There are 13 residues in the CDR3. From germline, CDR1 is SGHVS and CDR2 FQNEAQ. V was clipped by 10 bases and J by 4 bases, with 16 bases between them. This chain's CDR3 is CATRGAVGTEAFF. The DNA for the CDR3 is TGTGCCACCCGTGGGGCGGTGGGCACTGAAGCTTTCTTT.

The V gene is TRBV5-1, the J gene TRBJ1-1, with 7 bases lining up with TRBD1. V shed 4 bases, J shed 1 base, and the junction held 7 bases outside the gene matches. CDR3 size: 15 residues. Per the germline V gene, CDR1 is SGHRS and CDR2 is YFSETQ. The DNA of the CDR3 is TGCGCCAGCAGCCCCATTGACAGGGCGAACACTGAAGCTTTCTTT. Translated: CASSPIDRANTEAFF.

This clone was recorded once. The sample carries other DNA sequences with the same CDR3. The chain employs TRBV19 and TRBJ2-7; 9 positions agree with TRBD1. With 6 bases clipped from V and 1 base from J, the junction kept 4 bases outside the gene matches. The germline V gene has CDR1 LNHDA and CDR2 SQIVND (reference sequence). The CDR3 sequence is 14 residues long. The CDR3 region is CASSTGTGSYEQYF. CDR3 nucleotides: TGTGCCAGTAGCACTGGGACAGGGTCCTACGAGCAGTACTTC.

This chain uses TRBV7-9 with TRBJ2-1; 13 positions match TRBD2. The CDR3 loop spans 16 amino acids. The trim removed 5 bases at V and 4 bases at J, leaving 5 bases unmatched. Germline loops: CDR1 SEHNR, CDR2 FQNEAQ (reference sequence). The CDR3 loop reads CASSRLAGGIYNEQFF. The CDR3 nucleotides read TGTGCCAGCAGCAGACTAGCGGGGGGCATATACAATGAGCAGTTCTTC.

The CDR3 sequence: CASSYSSPSEWETQYF. The CDR3 bases are TGTGCCAGCAGTTACTCTTCGCCATCCGAGTGGGAGACCCAGTACTTC. This chain joins TRBV6-5 and TRBJ2-5, with D unclear. The length of the CDR3 is 16 residues. Germline values: CDR1 MNHEY, CDR2 SVGAGI. Trimming took 0 bases from V and 5 from J, leaving 16 bases between them.

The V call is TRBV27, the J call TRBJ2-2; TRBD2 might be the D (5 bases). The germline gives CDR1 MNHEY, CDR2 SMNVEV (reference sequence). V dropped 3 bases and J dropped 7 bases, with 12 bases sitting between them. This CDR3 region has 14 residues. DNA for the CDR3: TGTGCCAGCAGTTTGGGAGCGCGTGGCGGGGAGCTGTTTTTT. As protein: CASSLGARGGELFF.

CDR3 residues: CATSRGQGAREKLFF. Written as DNA, the CDR3 is TGTGCCACCAGCAGAGGACAGGGGGCAAGGGAAAAACTGTTTTTT. This chain uses TRBV15 with TRBJ1-4, with 10 bases fitting TRBD1. The germline CDR1 and CDR2 sequences are LNHNV and YYDKDF (reference sequence). The CDR3 contains 15 residues. V dropped 1 base and J dropped 8; count of bases not matched to a gene: 4.

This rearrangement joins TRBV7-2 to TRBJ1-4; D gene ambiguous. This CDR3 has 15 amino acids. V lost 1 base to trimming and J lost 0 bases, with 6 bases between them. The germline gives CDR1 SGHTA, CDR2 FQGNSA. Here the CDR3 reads CASSLVHSTNEKLFF. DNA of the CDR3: TGTGCCAGCAGCTTAGTCCATTCAACTAATGAAAAACTGTTTTTT.

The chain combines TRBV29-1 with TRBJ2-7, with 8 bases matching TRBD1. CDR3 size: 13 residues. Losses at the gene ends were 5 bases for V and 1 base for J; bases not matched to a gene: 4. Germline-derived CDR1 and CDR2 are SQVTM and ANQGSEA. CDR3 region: CSVLDRVSYEQYF. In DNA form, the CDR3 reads TGCAGCGTTCTGGACAGGGTGTCCTACGAGCAGTACTTC.

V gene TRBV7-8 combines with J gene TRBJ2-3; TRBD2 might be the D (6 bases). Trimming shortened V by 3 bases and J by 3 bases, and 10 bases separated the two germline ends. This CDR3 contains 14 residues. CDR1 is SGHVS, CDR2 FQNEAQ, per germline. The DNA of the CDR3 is TGTGCCAGCAGCTTGACTAGTCTTACAGATACGCAGTATTTT. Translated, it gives CASSLTSLTDTQYF.

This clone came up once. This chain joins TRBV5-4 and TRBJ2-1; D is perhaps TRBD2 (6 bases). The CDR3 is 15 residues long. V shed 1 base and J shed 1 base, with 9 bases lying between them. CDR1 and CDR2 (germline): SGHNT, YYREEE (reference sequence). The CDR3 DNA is TGTGCCAGCAGCTTGCGGGGGATTTCCTACAATGAGCAGTTCTTC. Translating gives CASSLRGISYNEQFF. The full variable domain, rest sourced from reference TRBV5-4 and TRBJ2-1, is ETGVTQSPTHLIKTRGQQVTLRCSSQSGHNTVSWYQQALGQGPQFIFQYYREEENGRGNFPPRFSGLQFPNYSSELNVNALELDDSALYLCASSLRGISYNEQFFGPGTRLTVL.

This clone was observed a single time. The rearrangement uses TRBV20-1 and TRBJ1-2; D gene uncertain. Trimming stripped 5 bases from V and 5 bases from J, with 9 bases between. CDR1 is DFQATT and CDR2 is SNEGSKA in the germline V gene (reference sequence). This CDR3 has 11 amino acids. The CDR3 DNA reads TGCAGTGCTCCCCAGAAGTATGGCTACACCTTC. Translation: CSAPQKYGYTF.

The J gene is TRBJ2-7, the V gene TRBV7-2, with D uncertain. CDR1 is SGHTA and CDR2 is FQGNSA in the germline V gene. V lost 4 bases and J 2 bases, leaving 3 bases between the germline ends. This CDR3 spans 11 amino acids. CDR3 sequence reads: CASSSTYEQYF. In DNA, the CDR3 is TGTGCCAGCAGCTCAACCTACGAGCAGTACTTC.

In nucleotides, the CDR3 is TGTGCCAGCAGTGAAGGCGGGGGAAGATACAATGAGCAGTTCTTC. As protein: CASSEGGGRYNEQFF. The rearrangement joins TRBV6-1 to TRBJ2-1, with 7 bases matching TRBD2. From germline, CDR1 is MNHNS and CDR2 SASEGT. The CDR3 is made up of 15 amino acids. With 1 base clipped from V and 4 bases from J, the junction kept 4 bases outside the gene matches.

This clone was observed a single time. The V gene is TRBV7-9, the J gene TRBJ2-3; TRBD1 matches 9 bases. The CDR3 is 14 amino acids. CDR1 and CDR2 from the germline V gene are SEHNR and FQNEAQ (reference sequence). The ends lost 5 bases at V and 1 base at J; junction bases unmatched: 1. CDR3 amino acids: CASSRDRGTDTQYF. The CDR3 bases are TGTGCCAGCAGCAGGGACAGGGGCACAGATACGCAGTATTTT.

CDR3 in DNA: TGTGCCAGCAGCCATGGTTGGCCCCATCTGGGCGATACGCAGTATTTT. This gives the protein CASSHGWPHLGDTQYF. The gene calls are TRBV4-2 and TRBJ2-3, with unresolved D. The CDR3 totals 16 residues. The germline gives CDR1 LGHNA, CDR2 YNFKEQ. V was clipped by 3 bases and J by 6 bases, with 19 bases between them.

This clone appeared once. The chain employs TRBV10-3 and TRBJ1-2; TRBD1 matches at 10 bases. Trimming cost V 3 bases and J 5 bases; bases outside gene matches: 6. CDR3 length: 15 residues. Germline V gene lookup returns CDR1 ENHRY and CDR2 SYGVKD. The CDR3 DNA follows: TGTGCCATCAGTGAACAGCGACAGGGGGCTTATGGCTACACCTTC. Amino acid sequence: CAISEQRQGAYGYTF.

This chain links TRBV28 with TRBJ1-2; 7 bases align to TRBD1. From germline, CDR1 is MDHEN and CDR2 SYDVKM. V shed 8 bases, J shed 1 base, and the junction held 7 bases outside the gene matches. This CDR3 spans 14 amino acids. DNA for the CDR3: TGTGCCAGCTCAACAGGGGTCGGTAACTATGGCTACACCTTC. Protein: CASSTGVGNYGYTF.